This entry lists 26 T cell receptor beta chains sequenced from one sample in a study of beta chain features in type 1 diabetes. Every bit of the isolated RNA underwent reverse transcription, so sequencing read expressed TCRB transcripts. Libraries were prepared by immunoSEQ multiplex PCR; TCRdb keeps only in-frame clonotypes and omits some of them. The table records about 160,000 clones, about 9.1% of them present only once. Sequenced sample: central memory CD4+ T cells from blood. The receptors stem from a woman aged 18 to 35 in good health.

This clone was seen only a few times. The same CDR3 arises from other DNA sequences in this sample as well. CDR3 nucleotide sequence: TGTGCCTGGAGTGGAGGGGGCGACTACGAGCAGTACTTC. This codes for CAWSGGGDYEQYF. The gene calls are TRBV30 and TRBJ2-7; 7 nucleotides line up with TRBD1. The CDR3 has 13 amino acids. The ends lost 1 base at V and 3 bases at J; junction bases unmatched: 3. Germline V gene data show CDR1 as GTSNPN and CDR2 as SVGIG (reference sequence). The whole variable domain, filled in from reference TRBV30 and TRBJ2-7, reads SQTIHQWPATLVQPVGSPLSLECTVEGTSNPNLYWYRQAAGRGLQLLFYSVGIGQISSEVPQNLSASRPQDRQFILSSKKLLLSDSGFYLCAWSGGGDYEQYFGPGTRLTVT.

This chain connects TRBV7-2 to TRBJ2-1, with no clear D. V was shortened by 4 bases and J by 9 bases, with 13 bases between the two germline ends. Germline CDR1 reads SGHTA; CDR2 reads FQGNSA. The CDR3 extends over 13 amino acids. CDR3 in DNA: TGTGCCAGCAGCTCACAGAACGGTGGTGAGCAGTTCTTC. Translating it yields CASSSQNGGEQFF.

The chain uses TRBV18 and TRBJ1-5; TRBD1 agrees at 7 bases. The CDR3 spans 14 residues. With V trimmed by 3 bases and J by 5 bases, 4 bases remained unmatched. Germline CDR1 is KGHSH and CDR2 is LQKENI. For the CDR3, the DNA is TGTGCCAGCTCACCTATTCAGGGGGATCAGCCCCAGCATTTT. Translation: CASSPIQGDQPQHF.

There are a few counts of this clone. The V call is TRBV11-2, the J call TRBJ2-5, with D perhaps matching TRBD2 (6 bases). Germline V gene data show CDR1 as SGHAT and CDR2 as FQNNGV. The CDR3 extends over 13 amino acids. Trimming took off 4 bases at V and 7 bases at J, with 13 bases between the two ends. The CDR3 spells CASSSRGLGTQYF. CDR3 in DNA: TGTGCCAGCAGCTCGCGGGGCCTGGGGACCCAGTACTTC.

The chain links TRBV11-3 to TRBJ2-1; D may be TRBD2 (5 bases). The CDR3 totals 14 residues. Germline loops: CDR1 SGHNT, CDR2 YENEEA. With 3 bases removed from V and 6 bases from J, the gap between germline ends came to 12 bases. CDR3 region: CASSLARVLNEQFF. CDR3 sequence (DNA): TGTGCCAGCAGCTTGGCGCGGGTCCTCAATGAGCAGTTCTTC.

The genes are TRBV5-1 and TRBJ1-1; TRBD1 matches 7 bases. V lost 4 bases and J lost 0; bases outside the gene matches: 3. The germline V gene has CDR1 SGHRS and CDR2 YFSETQ. This CDR3 comprises 14 residues. CDR3 nucleotides: TGCGCCAGCAGCCCGACAGGGTTGAACACTGAAGCTTTCTTT. Its translation: CASSPTGLNTEAFF.

This clone was seen at least ten times. The chain combines TRBV5-1 with TRBJ1-1; unclear D gene. Germline loops: CDR1 SGHRS, CDR2 YFSETQ. The CDR3 runs 13 residues. Between the trimmed V and J ends, which lost 5 bases and 2 bases, there was a span of 10 bases. CDR3 loop: CASSTEGNTEAFF. For the CDR3, the DNA is TGCGCCAGCAGTACAGAAGGAAACACTGAAGCTTTCTTT.

This clone occurred a few times. The rearrangement uses TRBV11-2 and TRBJ1-1, with D maybe TRBD1 (5 bases). Germline CDR1 and CDR2: SGHAT and FQNNGV. V lost 2 bases, J lost 4 bases, and 8 bases lay in between. The CDR3 is 13 residues long. CDR3 in DNA: TGTGCCAGCAGCTTATTTAGGGGCACTGAAGCTTTCTTT. It encodes CASSLFRGTEAFF.

This sequence joins TRBV15 and TRBJ1-1, with a weak D call TRBD1 (5 bases). V was trimmed by 4 bases and J by 11 bases, leaving 14 bases between them. There are 12 residues in the CDR3. The germline CDR1 and CDR2 sequences are LNHNV and YYDKDF (reference sequence). In DNA, the CDR3 is TGTGCCACCAGCACCCGACATCCAGGGGCTTTCTTT. Translated, it gives CATSTRHPGAFF.

The table lists this clone with a few counts. The CDR3 sequence is CAWTQDRTLGNTIYF. CDR3 in DNA: TGTGCCTGGACCCAGGACAGAACACTAGGAAACACCATATATTTT. The rearrangement links TRBV30 to TRBJ1-3; TRBD1 is a possible D gene (6 bases). Looked up from germline, CDR1 is GTSNPN and CDR2 is SVGIG (reference sequence). The V gene lost 4 bases and the J gene lost 4 bases, with 17 bases spanning the gap. This CDR3 has 15 amino acids. The full variable domain, rest sourced from reference TRBV30 and TRBJ1-3, is SQTIHQWPATLVQPVGSPLSLECTVEGTSNPNLYWYRQAAGRGLQLLFYSVGIGQISSEVPQNLSASRPQDRQFILSSKKLLLSDSGFYLCAWTQDRTLGNTIYFGEGSWLTVV.

This clone was seen repeatedly, ten times or more. This rearrangement joins TRBV5-6 to TRBJ1-2, with 8 bases aligning to TRBD1. In germline, CDR1 is SGHDT, CDR2 YYEEEE. CDR3 length: 13 amino acids. Trimming removed 3 bases from V and 7 bases from J; junction bases left unmatched: 5. CDR3 loop: CASSSQGASGYTF. The CDR3 nucleotides read TGTGCCAGCAGCTCTCAGGGGGCGAGTGGCTACACCTTC.

This clone was picked up a small number of times. The chain employs TRBV18 and TRBJ2-1; 11 bases are shared with TRBD1. Germline V lookup: CDR1 KGHSH, CDR2 LQKENI. With 5 bases clipped from V and 8 bases from J, the junction kept 5 bases outside the gene matches. This CDR3 is 14 amino acids long. CDR3 sequence: CASSSRTGGDEQFF. CDR3 bases: TGTGCCAGCTCATCTAGGACAGGGGGCGATGAGCAGTTCTTC.

The J gene is TRBJ1-2, the V gene TRBV19, with D possibly TRBD1 on 6 matching bases. The germline CDR1 and CDR2 sequences are LNHDA and SQIVND (reference sequence). The length of the CDR3 is 14 residues. V lost 6 bases and J lost 7, with 18 bases in between. CDR3 nucleotides: TGTGCCAGTAGCAGAAGACAGGATCGGAGTGGCTACACCTTC. It codes for CASSRRQDRSGYTF.

This chain links TRBV7-2 with TRBJ1-6, with D possibly matching TRBD1 (6 bases). V was shortened by 1 base and J by 6 bases, with 13 bases between the two germline ends. CDR3 length: 16 amino acids. Looked up from germline, CDR1 is SGHTA and CDR2 is FQGNSA. The DNA for the CDR3 is TGTGCCAGCAGCTTAGATCGGGACACCCGTAATTCACCCCTCCACTTT. Its translation is CASSLDRDTRNSPLHF.

In its sample, this clone was seen a few times. This chain links TRBV7-2 with TRBJ2-7; 12 positions match TRBD1. With 3 bases clipped from V and 4 bases from J, the junction kept 4 bases outside the gene matches. Per the germline V gene, CDR1 is SGHTA and CDR2 is FQGNSA. This CDR3 region has 15 residues. The CDR3 nucleotides are TGTGCCAGCAGCTTGGGACAGGGGGCGGAATACGAGCAGTACTTC. Its translation: CASSLGQGAEYEQYF.

This chain uses TRBV29-1 with TRBJ1-2; 7 nucleotides line up with TRBD1. The ends lost 6 bases at V and 7 bases at J; junction bases unmatched: 8. The CDR3 is 12 amino acids. Germline V lookup: CDR1 SQVTM, CDR2 ANQGSEA. CDR3 coding DNA: TGCAGCGTCGTACGGACAGGCCTTGGCTACACCTTC. It yields the protein CSVVRTGLGYTF.

The sample holds a few counts of this clone. J is TRBJ2-7 and V is TRBV7-8; 7 positions match TRBD1. CDR1 and CDR2 from the germline V gene are SGHVS and FQNEAQ. There are 15 residues in the CDR3. Trimming cost V 5 bases and J 6 bases; bases outside gene matches: 13. CDR3 residues: CASSTGQTSQGEQYF. The CDR3 DNA sequence: TGTGCCAGCAGCACGGGACAGACAAGCCAGGGCGAGCAGTACTTC.

The chain is built from TRBV7-2 and TRBJ2-3, with 9 bases fitting TRBD2. The CDR3 loop spans 15 amino acids. In germline, CDR1 is SGHTA, CDR2 FQGNSA. J gave up 1 base and V 4 bases, and 3 bases lay outside the gene matches. The DNA for the CDR3 is TGTGCCAGCAGCTCCTCTAGCGGGGGCACAGATACGCAGTATTTT. Protein product: CASSSSSGGTDTQYF.

The CDR3 DNA is TGTGCCAGCAGCCCCGGGACAGGGGTCGAGCAGTTCTTC. Encoded protein: CASSPGTGVEQFF. The gene calls are TRBV5-4 and TRBJ2-1, with 10 bases matching TRBD1. This CDR3 comprises 13 residues. V gave up 4 bases and J gave up 10 bases; unmatched junction bases: 5. Per the germline V gene, CDR1 is SGHNT and CDR2 is YYREEE (reference sequence). The full variable domain, rest sourced from reference TRBV5-4 and TRBJ2-1, is ETGVTQSPTHLIKTRGQQVTLRCSSQSGHNTVSWYQQALGQGPQFIFQYYREEENGRGNFPPRFSGLQFPNYSSELNVNALELDDSALYLCASSPGTGVEQFFGPGTRLTVL.

The chain employs TRBV4-2 and TRBJ2-5; a weak D match, TRBD1 (6 bases). The germline CDR1 and CDR2 sequences are LGHNA and YNFKEQ. Between the trimmed V and J ends, which lost 4 bases and 3 bases, there was a span of 12 bases. The CDR3 totals 14 residues. The CDR3 sequence: CASSRGGDEETQYF. The CDR3 region has the DNA TGTGCCAGCAGCCGAGGGGGTGATGAAGAGACCCAGTACTTC.

This clone has only a few counts. The rearrangement links TRBV5-4 to TRBJ2-7; TRBD2 agrees at 10 bases. V was clipped by 4 bases and J by 2 bases; unmatched bases: 6. Per germline, CDR1 SGHNT and CDR2 YYREEE (reference sequence). The CDR3 contains 15 residues. The CDR3 spells CASSPRTSGAYEQYF. CDR3 nucleotides: TGTGCCAGCAGCCCCCGGACTAGCGGCGCCTACGAGCAGTACTTC.

The CDR3 bases are TGCGCCAGCAGCTTGGGTGTTTCCGGGGAAGGTGAAAAACTGTTTTTT. It specifies CASSLGVSGEGEKLFF. The chain combines TRBV5-1 with TRBJ1-4; no reliable D call. V was pared by 0 bases and J by 7 bases, with 16 bases between. Germline CDR1 and CDR2: SGHRS and YFSETQ. The length of the CDR3 is 16 residues.

This rearrangement joins TRBV30 to TRBJ2-3; 7 nucleotides line up with TRBD2. The CDR3 is made up of 13 amino acids. CDR1 and CDR2 (germline): GTSNPN, SVGIG (reference sequence). V dropped 8 bases and J dropped 0; count of bases not matched to a gene: 5. CDR3 region: CAREEDSTDTQYF. The DNA for the CDR3 is TGTGCCCGGGAGGAGGATAGCACAGATACGCAGTATTTT.

The V and J genes are TRBV6-5 and TRBJ1-4; 7 nucleotides align to TRBD1. The germline CDR1 and CDR2 sequences are MNHEY and SVGAGI. The CDR3 runs 12 residues. After removal of 6 bases from V and 8 bases from J, the junction contained 3 bases not matched to a gene. This CDR3 reads CASRPGQEKLFF. The CDR3 DNA follows: TGTGCCAGCAGACCGGGACAGGAAAAACTGTTTTTT.

This clone was seen only a few times. V usage is TRBV5-4 and J usage is TRBJ1-5, with D perhaps TRBD1 (5 bases). Germline-derived CDR1 and CDR2 are SGHNT and YYREEE (reference sequence). This CDR3 region has 16 residues. The V and J ends lost 2 bases and 2 bases respectively, with 14 bases between them. CDR3 protein: CASSLGGRGGNQPQHF. In DNA, the CDR3 is TGTGCCAGCAGCTTAGGAGGGAGAGGGGGCAATCAGCCCCAGCATTTT.

This clone was counted ten times or more. The chain couples TRBV2 to TRBJ2-4; 7 bases fit TRBD1. The CDR3 has 15 residues. Per germline, CDR1 SNHLY and CDR2 FYNNEI. With 1 base clipped from V and 9 bases from J, the junction kept 9 bases outside the gene matches. CDR3 loop: CASSEGVSGGSIQYF. In nucleotides, the CDR3 is TGTGCCAGCAGTGAAGGTGTATCAGGGGGAAGCATTCAGTACTTC.